Listed below are T cell receptor beta chains from one sample, sequenced in a study of cytomegalovirus exposure and HLA in healthy donors. Sequencing used immunoSEQ multiplex PCR; TCRdb keeps in-frame clones, though not all of them. The data show around 200,000 clones, with about four fifths seen just once and about 5% held by the top ten. Sequencing was done on a sample of PBMCs. The receptors were sampled from a man aged 25-45 years in good health and CMV-seropositive. CDR3s include the opening cysteine and the closing phenylalanine or tryptophan. The order of the fields is V gene, clone size, J gene, D gene, CDR3 protein, CDR3 DNA. The D gene is left open where the match is weak. Clone sizes are given selectively: once, few, many, or a class where the clone is expanded.

v_call: TRBV18
clone_size: -
j_call: TRBJ1-2
d_call: -
cdr3_aa: CASSPGGNRDPGSTF
cdr3_nt: TGTGCCAGCTCACCGGGGGGTAACCGGGACCCGGGTAGCACCTTC

v_call: TRBV7-3
clone_size: few
j_call: TRBJ2-5
d_call: TRBD1
cdr3_aa: CASANTGQGGETQYF
cdr3_nt: TGTGCCAGCGCAAACACTGGACAGGGAGGAGAGACCCAGTACTTC

v_call: TRBV9
clone_size: -
j_call: TRBJ2-1
d_call: -
cdr3_aa: CASSPRRGGSSYNEQFF
cdr3_nt: TGTGCCAGCAGCCCCCGAAGGGGGGGGAGCTCCTACAATGAGCAGTTCTTC

v_call: TRBV19
clone_size: -
j_call: TRBJ1-2
d_call: TRBD1
cdr3_aa: CASSTGTGAINYGYTF
cdr3_nt: TGTGCCAGTAGTACCGGGACAGGGGCCATTAACTATGGCTACACCTTC

v_call: TRBV7-2
clone_size: -
j_call: TRBJ2-7
d_call: -
cdr3_aa: CASSPDGVGRGQYF
cdr3_nt: TGTGCCAGCAGCCCGGACGGGGTCGGTCGTGGGCAGTACTTC

v_call: TRBV28
clone_size: -
j_call: TRBJ1-1
d_call: -
cdr3_aa: CASRRGGNTEAFF
cdr3_nt: TGTGCCAGCAGGAGGGGGGGAAACACTGAAGCTTTCTTT

v_call: TRBV27
clone_size: -
j_call: TRBJ2-7
d_call: TRBD2
cdr3_aa: CASSPSGGSYEQYF
cdr3_nt: TGTGCCAGCAGTCCTAGCGGGGGGTCCTACGAGCAGTACTTC

v_call: TRBV5-6
clone_size: -
j_call: TRBJ2-7
d_call: -
cdr3_aa: CASSTGYVEQYF
cdr3_nt: TGTGCCAGCAGCACAGGATACGTCGAGCAGTACTTC

v_call: TRBV19
clone_size: -
j_call: TRBJ1-1
d_call: -
cdr3_aa: CASSIARNTEAFF
cdr3_nt: TGTGCCAGTAGTATAGCTCGGAACACTGAAGCTTTCTTT

v_call: TRBV19
clone_size: -
j_call: TRBJ1-5
d_call: -
cdr3_aa: CASTQRVGGNQPQHF
cdr3_nt: TGTGCCAGTACCCAACGGGTGGGTGGCAATCAGCCCCAGCATTTT

v_call: TRBV30
clone_size: -
j_call: TRBJ1-4
d_call: -
cdr3_aa: CAWMPTSVNEKLFF
cdr3_nt: TGTGCCTGGATGCCGACTTCAGTTAATGAAAAACTGTTTTTT

v_call: TRBV19
clone_size: -
j_call: TRBJ1-3
d_call: TRBD1
cdr3_aa: CASNGEGGQGATLSGNTIYF
cdr3_nt: TGTGCCAGTAACGGTGAAGGGGGACAGGGGGCCACTCTCTCTGGAAACACCATATATTTT

v_call: TRBV7-9
clone_size: -
j_call: TRBJ1-1
d_call: -
cdr3_aa: CSSSPQTGYGTEAFF
cdr3_nt: TGTTCCAGCAGCCCCCAAACAGGGTACGGCACTGAAGCTTTCTTT

v_call: TRBV10-3
clone_size: -
j_call: TRBJ2-6
d_call: TRBD2
cdr3_aa: CAISEASGRNGANVLTF
cdr3_nt: TGTGCCATCAGTGAAGCTAGCGGGAGAAATGGGGCCAACGTCCTGACTTTC

v_call: TRBV6-5
clone_size: once
j_call: TRBJ2-7
d_call: TRBD2
cdr3_aa: CASSYSSSGGSREQYF
cdr3_nt: TGTGCCAGCAGTTACTCGTCTAGCGGGGGTTCGAGGGAGCAGTACTTC

v_call: TRBV4-3
clone_size: few
j_call: TRBJ2-1
d_call: -
cdr3_aa: CASSQGERREQFF
cdr3_nt: TGCGCCAGCAGCCAAGGAGAGCGGCGTGAGCAGTTCTTC

v_call: TRBV2
clone_size: -
j_call: TRBJ1-4
d_call: TRBD1
cdr3_aa: CASRTGREKLFF
cdr3_nt: TGTGCCAGCAGGACAGGGAGGGAAAAACTGTTTTTT

v_call: TRBV5-3
clone_size: -
j_call: TRBJ1-5
d_call: -
cdr3_aa: CARSPCLDSDQPQHF
cdr3_nt: TGTGCCAGAAGCCCCTGCTTGGACAGCGATCAGCCCCAGCATTTT

v_call: TRBV28
clone_size: -
j_call: TRBJ2-7
d_call: -
cdr3_aa: CASSQAPGKKYF
cdr3_nt: TGTGCCAGCAGCCAGGCCCCAGGGAAGAAGTACTTC

v_call: TRBV6-1
clone_size: -
j_call: TRBJ2-2
d_call: TRBD2
cdr3_aa: CASSARTSVNTGELFF
cdr3_nt: TGTGCCAGCAGTGCCCGGACTAGCGTGAACACCGGGGAGCTGTTTTTT

v_call: TRBV6-6
clone_size: -
j_call: TRBJ2-2
d_call: TRBD1
cdr3_aa: CASTVTGQGNTGELFF
cdr3_nt: TGTGCCAGCACCGTAACGGGACAGGGTAACACCGGGGAGCTGTTTTTT

v_call: TRBV6-1
clone_size: -
j_call: TRBJ1-2
d_call: TRBD1
cdr3_aa: CASRTGKANYGYTF
cdr3_nt: TGTGCCAGCCGGACAGGGAAAGCTAACTATGGCTACACCTTC

v_call: TRBV7-3
clone_size: -
j_call: TRBJ2-3
d_call: -
cdr3_aa: CASSKGVGISTDTQYF
cdr3_nt: TGTGCCAGCAGCAAAGGGGTTGGCATTAGCACAGATACGCAGTATTTT

v_call: TRBV4-3
clone_size: -
j_call: TRBJ2-3
d_call: TRBD2
cdr3_aa: CASSQALSSGGRTYTQYF
cdr3_nt: TGCGCCAGCAGCCAAGCCCTCTCTAGCGGGGGGCGTACATATACGCAGTATTTT

v_call: TRBV19
clone_size: -
j_call: TRBJ2-7
d_call: -
cdr3_aa: CASSMRRGSAYEQYF
cdr3_nt: TGTGCCAGTAGTATGCGACGGGGTTCAGCGTACGAGCAGTACTTC

v_call: TRBV6-6
clone_size: few
j_call: TRBJ2-2
d_call: TRBD1
cdr3_aa: CASSPDRVGAGELFF
cdr3_nt: TGTGCCAGCAGTCCGGACAGGGTAGGGGCCGGGGAGCTGTTTTTT

v_call: TRBV5-4
clone_size: -
j_call: TRBJ2-1
d_call: -
cdr3_aa: CASSTAGEQFF
cdr3_nt: TGTGCCAGCAGCACCGCGGGTGAGCAGTTCTTC

v_call: TRBV7-9
clone_size: few
j_call: TRBJ1-5
d_call: -
cdr3_aa: CASSFSGNQPQHF
cdr3_nt: TGTGCCAGCAGCTTCAGCGGGAATCAGCCCCAGCATTTT